This T cell receptor beta chain was retrieved from a study of monozygotic twins with inflammatory bowel disease. Looked up from germline, CDR1 is MNHNS and CDR2 is SASEGT. This CDR3 contains 15 residues. With respect to this clonotype: The antigen remains unidentified.

Generation of cDNA took place in eight separate reactions per sample. Reanalyzing the 5' RACE reads, TCRdb keeps one entry per CDR3 protein, without DNA. This table holds a few hundred thousand distinct CDR3 sequences. The study's findings and limits: What may have added variability to patient repertoires is that immunosuppressive treatments differed. Possibly reflecting limited power, no difference in repertoire similarity was found between concordant and discordant twins. With inverse Simpson as the measure, TCRbeta diversity was lower in IBD patients than in healthy co-twins.

The chain combines TRBV6-1 with TRBJ1-5; TCRdb picks TRBD1, but there is no DNA to check that call. The sequenced sample was blood. This sequence was found in a human donor with ulcerative colitis or Crohn's disease, or a healthy co-twin of an affected twin (not recorded which). CDR3 in amino acids: CASSPDRGRNQPQHF.